What follows are 32 T cell receptor beta chains derived from one specimen sequenced in a study of blood T cell repertoires in COVID-19. Assay: immunoSEQ multiplex PCR; the TCRdb copy retains only in-frame clones and omits some. The repertoire holds 250,000 to 350,000 clones, with 86% as singletons. Sequenced material: peripheral blood. Every receptor here comes from a woman in her 70s with COVID-19, enrolled during active disease.

This CDR3 reads CASSPTGLLYNEQFF. CDR3 coding DNA: TGTGCCAGCAGCCCGACAGGCCTACTGTACAATGAGCAGTTCTTC. The chain has TRBV3-1 (or the pseudogene TRBV3-2) and TRBJ2-1; D might be TRBD1 (6 bases). CDR1 and CDR2 from the germline V gene are LGHDT and YNNKEL (reference sequence). The CDR3 consists of 15 residues. With 4 bases removed from V and 4 bases from J, the gap between germline ends came to 14 bases.

The J gene is TRBJ2-7, the V gene TRBV4-1; D is perhaps TRBD2 (5 bases). There are 16 residues in the CDR3. CDR1 and CDR2 from the germline V gene are MGHRA and YSYEKL. Deletions cut 1 base from V and 1 base from J, with 14 bases between. The CDR3 region has the DNA TGCGCCAGCAGCCAAGTTTATCCTAGCAGTTCCTACGAGCAGTACTTC. Protein: CASSQVYPSSSYEQYF.

V is TRBV2 and J is TRBJ2-5; D possibly corresponds to TRBD2 (5 bases). Trimming pared 2 bases from V and 10 bases from J, leaving 8 bases between. CDR3 length: 11 amino acids. Per the germline V gene, CDR1 is SNHLY and CDR2 is FYNNEI. The CDR3 DNA is TGTGCCAGCAGTGAAATGGGAGTCCAGTACTTC. It codes for CASSEMGVQYF. The complete variable domain, with remaining parts taken from reference TRBV2 and TRBJ2-5, reads EPEVTQTPSHQVTQMGQEVILRCVPISNHLYFYWYRQILGQKVEFLVSFYNNEISEKSEIFDDQFSVERPDGSNFTLKIRSTKLEDSAMYFCASSEMGVQYFGPGTRLLVL.

This clone was detected many times. V and J are TRBV5-1 and TRBJ2-7, with D perhaps TRBD1 (6 bases). The ends were cut back, 4 bases at V and 3 bases at J, with 14 bases in the middle. The germline V gene encodes CDR1 SGHRS and CDR2 YFSETQ. CDR3 length: 14 amino acids. The CDR3 DNA reads as TGCGCCAGCAGCGCTGGACAGCCGTACTACGAGCAGTACTTC. It translates to CASSAGQPYYEQYF.

The chain joins TRBV5-1 to TRBJ1-4; TRBD1 matches 12 bases. The trim removed 1 base at V and 8 bases at J, leaving 3 bases unmatched. The CDR3 has 15 amino acids. CDR1 and CDR2 (germline): SGHRS, YFSETQ. CDR3 coding DNA: TGCGCCAGCAGCTTGACGGGGACAGGGGGCGAAAAACTGTTTTTT. This encodes CASSLTGTGGEKLFF.

Only one count was recorded for this clone. The genes are TRBV5-1 and TRBJ1-3, with D perhaps matching TRBD1 (5 bases). V was shortened by 4 bases and J by 0 bases, with 17 bases between the two germline ends. The CDR3 consists of 17 residues. Germline V gives CDR1 SGHRS, CDR2 YFSETQ. The CDR3 loop is CASSPGVGAPSGNTIYF. CDR3 coding DNA: TGCGCCAGCAGCCCTGGCGTTGGGGCGCCCTCTGGAAACACCATATATTTT. Full variable domain (rest looked up from reference TRBV5-1 and TRBJ1-3): KAGVTQTPRYLIKTRGQQVTLSCSPISGHRSVSWYQQTPGQGLQFLFEYFSETQRNKGNFPGRFSGRQFSNSRSEMNVSTLELGDSALYLCASSPGVGAPSGNTIYFGEGSWLTVV.

V and J are TRBV28 and TRBJ1-2; D is ambiguous. The germline gives CDR1 MDHEN, CDR2 SYDVKM. CDR3 length: 12 residues. Trimming pared 6 bases from V and 4 bases from J, leaving 9 bases between. CDR3 sequence reads: CASRKSGYGYTF. In nucleotides, the CDR3 is TGTGCCAGCAGAAAAAGCGGCTATGGCTACACCTTC.

V and J are TRBV4-1 and TRBJ2-3; no clear D. The CDR3 has 14 residues. Trimming took 0 bases from V and 10 from J, leaving 14 bases between them. Germline V gives CDR1 MGHRA, CDR2 YSYEKL. DNA of the CDR3: TGCGCCAGCAGCCAAGATTCTATAGCCCGGTCGCAGTATTTT. Its translation: CASSQDSIARSQYF.

The gene calls are TRBV19 and TRBJ2-5, with 7 bases aligning to TRBD1. Per germline, CDR1 LNHDA and CDR2 SQIVND (reference sequence). CDR3 size: 14 residues. Trimming cost V 6 bases and J 5 bases; bases outside gene matches: 9. The CDR3 nucleotides are TGTGCCAGTAGAACCTCACAGGGGTACGAGACCCAGTACTTC. This encodes CASRTSQGYETQYF.

This clone was seen a few times. V is TRBV5-6 and J is TRBJ2-3; 7 positions agree with TRBD1. V shed 4 bases, J shed 12 bases, and the junction held 8 bases outside the gene matches. CDR3 length: 12 residues. The germline CDR1 and CDR2 sequences are SGHDT and YYEEEE. The DNA for the CDR3 is TGTGCCAGCAGCACGGGACAGCTTTACCAGTATTTT. This gives the protein CASSTGQLYQYF.

This chain links TRBV7-9 with TRBJ1-2, with TRBD1 matching over 7 bases. Germline V gene lookup returns CDR1 SEHNR and CDR2 FQNEAQ (reference sequence). V lost 5 bases to trimming and J lost 1 base; unmatched junction nucleotides: 1. This CDR3 is built from 13 residues. The CDR3 loop is CASSRDSNYGYTF. CDR3 coding DNA: TGTGCCAGCAGCCGGGACAGTAACTATGGCTACACCTTC.

The chain joins TRBV19 to TRBJ2-7; possible D gene TRBD1, 5 bases. Germline V lookup: CDR1 LNHDA, CDR2 SQIVND (reference sequence). Between the trimmed V and J ends, which lost 4 bases and 5 bases, there was a span of 12 bases. CDR3 length: 13 amino acids. The CDR3 nucleotides are TGTGCCAGTAGTACTTCCCAGGGTAACGAGCAGTACTTC. This codes for CASSTSQGNEQYF.

V usage is TRBV5-4 and J usage is TRBJ2-5; TRBD2 aligns across 9 bases. J gave up 2 bases and V 4 bases, and 9 bases lay outside the gene matches. This CDR3 region has 16 residues. The V gene's germline CDR1 is SGHNT and CDR2 YYREEE (reference sequence). The CDR3 reads CASSHLTLAGQETQYF. The CDR3 DNA reads as TGTGCCAGCAGCCATCTTACCCTAGCGGGGCAAGAGACCCAGTACTTC.

This clone has a single count. CDR3 loop: CASNLWTSGAAGANVLTF. Here the CDR3 DNA reads TGTGCCAGCAATCTCTGGACGTCTGGGGCCGCTGGGGCCAACGTCCTGACTTTC. The chain is built from TRBV2 and TRBJ2-6, with D maybe TRBD1 (5 bases). This CDR3 is built from 18 residues. Germline V gives CDR1 SNHLY, CDR2 FYNNEI. V lost 7 bases, J lost 2 bases, and 21 bases lay in between.

A few counts support this clone. The rearrangement links TRBV6-6 to TRBJ1-2; D gene ambiguous. The CDR3 has 12 amino acids. Per germline, CDR1 MNHNY and CDR2 SVGAGI (reference sequence). Trimming pared 5 bases from V and 0 bases from J, leaving 4 bases between. CDR3 in amino acids: CASSPTNYGYTF. Written as DNA, the CDR3 is TGTGCCAGCAGTCCAACTAACTATGGCTACACCTTC.

The chain couples TRBV7-2 to TRBJ1-5; 7 bases map to TRBD1. This CDR3 has 15 residues. V lost 2 bases to trimming and J lost 2 bases; unmatched junction nucleotides: 3. CDR1 is SGHTA, CDR2 FQGNSA, per germline. The CDR3 protein is CASSLTGEGNQPQHF. For the CDR3, the DNA is TGTGCCAGCAGCTTAACAGGGGAGGGCAATCAGCCCCAGCATTTT.

The CDR3 DNA sequence: TGTGCCACCAGTGCCTGGGACTCAGGAGGGCTGTTTTTT. As protein: CATSAWDSGGLFF. V and J are TRBV24-1 and TRBJ2-2, with D perhaps TRBD2 (6 bases). Trimming stripped 5 bases from V and 13 bases from J, with 16 bases between. CDR3 length equals 13 residues. The germline V gene encodes CDR1 KGHDR and CDR2 SFDVKD.

This clone was recorded a few times. This chain links TRBV5-1 with TRBJ1-1, with D uncertain. Per germline, CDR1 SGHRS and CDR2 YFSETQ. This CDR3 is 15 amino acids long. V shed 0 bases and J shed 0 bases, with 9 bases lying between them. The CDR3 region has the DNA TGCGCCAGCAGCTTGGGAGCGGTGCTGAACACTGAAGCTTTCTTT. Translation: CASSLGAVLNTEAFF.

The table lists this clone with a count of one. V is TRBV5-1 and J is TRBJ2-1; possibly TRBD1 for D (5 bases). The CDR3 contains 13 residues. Trimming pared 8 bases from V and 4 bases from J, leaving 13 bases between. The germline gives CDR1 SGHRS, CDR2 YFSETQ. Here the CDR3 DNA reads TGCGCCAGTACAGGTGAGCTTTACAATGAGCAGTTCTTC. Protein: CASTGELYNEQFF.

V and J are TRBV4-2 and TRBJ1-6; no firm D call. Trimming left V 4 bases short and J 9 bases short, with 13 bases between. The CDR3 loop spans 14 amino acids. The germline gives CDR1 LGHNA, CDR2 YNFKEQ. CDR3 protein: CASSPHGSGSPLHF. In nucleotides, the CDR3 is TGTGCCAGCAGCCCGCACGGGAGCGGTTCACCCCTCCACTTT.

The sample holds many counts of this clone. This chain connects TRBV27 to TRBJ1-2; 10 positions match TRBD1. The CDR3 is 13 residues long. CDR1 MNHEY and CDR2 SMNVEV come from the germline V gene (reference sequence). J gave up 8 bases and V 5 bases, and 5 bases lay outside the gene matches. CDR3 amino acids: CASSRQGAQGYTF. Here the CDR3 DNA reads TGTGCCAGCAGTCGACAGGGGGCGCAGGGCTACACCTTC.

The genes are TRBV19 and TRBJ1-6; D might be TRBD1 (6 bases). Germline V gene sequence: CDR1 LNHDA, CDR2 SQIVND (reference sequence). With 4 bases removed from V and 1 base from J, the gap between germline ends came to 20 bases. The CDR3 is 19 amino acids. CDR3 DNA: TGTGCCAGTAGTACCTCGAAACTCAGGGGCCAATCCTATAATTCACCCCTCCACTTT. Translated, it gives CASSTSKLRGQSYNSPLHF.

The chain combines TRBV7-8 with TRBJ1-4; 9 bases are a match to TRBD1. CDR3 length equals 15 residues. The germline CDR1 and CDR2 sequences are SGHVS and FQNEAQ. The V gene end was trimmed by 4 bases and the J gene end by 6 bases; junction bases not matched to a gene: 6. The CDR3 here is CASSYRDRDDEKLFF. CDR3 DNA sequence: TGTGCCAGCAGCTATAGGGACAGGGATGATGAAAAACTGTTTTTT.

The gene calls are TRBV4-1 and TRBJ1-1, with 8 bases lining up with TRBD1. Trimming at V came to 7 bases and at J to 4 bases, leaving 11 bases not matched to a gene. Germline CDR1 MGHRA, CDR2 YSYEKL. The CDR3 contains 15 residues. CDR3 sequence: CASTQSGQGATEAFF. CDR3 DNA sequence: TGCGCCAGCACCCAGAGCGGGCAGGGGGCCACTGAAGCTTTCTTT.

A word on this clone: Other DNA sequences within the sample encode an identical CDR3. The gene calls are TRBV7-2 and TRBJ1-2; 8 bases align to TRBD1. Germline CDR1 reads SGHTA; CDR2 reads FQGNSA. The CDR3 spans 15 residues. J gave up 0 bases and V 3 bases, and 3 bases lay outside the gene matches. In DNA form, the CDR3 reads TGTGCCAGCAGCTTTACAGGGGGGCCTAACTATGGCTACACCTTC. This codes for CASSFTGGPNYGYTF.

This clone came up once. CDR3 region: CASGGTANTGELFF. For the CDR3, the DNA is TGTGCCAGCGGGGGGACAGCGAACACCGGGGAGCTGTTTTTT. The chain is built from TRBV4-2 and TRBJ2-2, with D maybe TRBD1 (7 bases). CDR3 length equals 14 residues. V was shortened by 8 bases and J by 0 bases, with 10 bases between the two germline ends. Per germline, CDR1 LGHNA and CDR2 YNFKEQ.

This clone was seen more than once but under ten times. CDR3 protein: CASSLGGREEETQYF. The CDR3 DNA sequence: TGCGCCAGCAGCTTGGGTGGCAGGGAGGAAGAGACCCAGTACTTC. The chain combines TRBV5-1 with TRBJ2-5, with D maybe TRBD2 (6 bases). The CDR3 loop spans 15 amino acids. The ends were cut back, 0 bases at V and 3 bases at J, with 12 bases in the middle. CDR1 SGHRS and CDR2 YFSETQ come from the germline V gene. The full variable domain, rest sourced from reference TRBV5-1 and TRBJ2-5, is KAGVTQTPRYLIKTRGQQVTLSCSPISGHRSVSWYQQTPGQGLQFLFEYFSETQRNKGNFPGRFSGRQFSNSRSEMNVSTLELGDSALYLCASSLGGREEETQYFGPGTRLLVL.

This chain uses TRBV18 with TRBJ1-1; D might be TRBD1 (6 bases). The V gene lost 3 bases and the J gene lost 4 bases, with 21 bases spanning the gap. The germline V gene has CDR1 KGHSH and CDR2 LQKENI. The CDR3 loop spans 17 amino acids. This chain's CDR3 is CASSPFPPDRTFTEAFF. The CDR3 nucleotides read TGTGCCAGCTCACCCTTTCCCCCAGACAGGACTTTCACTGAAGCTTTCTTT.

The rearrangement joins TRBV7-3 to TRBJ2-7; 13 bases map to TRBD2. This CDR3 has 17 residues. V shed 5 bases and J 5 bases; nucleotides not matched to a gene: 12. Germline lookup yields CDR1 SGHTA and CDR2 FQGTGA. The CDR3 spells CASSPVPGTSGVHEQYF. In DNA form, the CDR3 reads TGTGCCAGCAGCCCAGTACCCGGGACTAGCGGGGTCCACGAGCAGTACTTC.

The chain employs TRBV19 and TRBJ1-2, with D possibly TRBD1 on 5 matching bases. CDR1 and CDR2 from the germline V gene are LNHDA and SQIVND (reference sequence). The V and J ends lost 5 bases and 3 bases respectively, with 13 bases between them. There are 14 residues in the CDR3. The CDR3 region is CASSLQRGYYGYTF. The CDR3 DNA reads as TGTGCCAGTAGTCTCCAAAGGGGATACTATGGCTACACCTTC.

The sample holds a few counts of this clone. V is TRBV4-2 and J is TRBJ1-2; maybe TRBD1 (5 bases). CDR3 length: 14 residues. The V end lost 0 bases, the J end lost 8 bases, and 13 bases lay between the germline ends. Germline V gene lookup returns CDR1 LGHNA and CDR2 YNFKEQ. CDR3 region: CASSQDAAGQGYTF. Written as DNA, the CDR3 is TGTGCCAGCAGCCAAGATGCGGCAGGGCAGGGCTACACCTTC.

This clone was observed a few times. This chain connects TRBV5-6 to TRBJ1-5; 10 bases agree with TRBD1. The CDR3 runs to 15 residues. Unmatched junction bases numbered 7, after V lost 1 base and J lost 9 bases. Germline CDR1 and CDR2: SGHDT and YYEEEE. CDR3 coding DNA: TGTGCCAGCAGCTTGCAGGGACAGGGGTATCGGCCCCAGCATTTT. Protein: CASSLQGQGYRPQHF. The complete variable domain, with remaining parts taken from reference TRBV5-6 and TRBJ1-5, reads DAGVTQSPTHLIKTRGQQVTLRCSPKSGHDTVSWYQQALGQGPQFIFQYYEEEERQRGNFPDRFSGHQFPNYSSELNVNALLLGDSALYLCASSLQGQGYRPQHFGDGTRLSIL.